This T cell receptor beta chain was captured in a study of blood T cells in healthy people across ages. Study-level results: Researchers judged that diversity estimates from one million T cells fell short of true values. Diversity was higher, and naive CD4+ cells more numerous, in long-lived donors than in aged donors.

As concerns this clonotype: Its antigen is as yet unknown.

Peripheral blood from each donor was collected in a volume of roughly 9.8 milliliters. CDR3 length equals 13 residues. CDR1 and CDR2 from the germline V gene are SQVTM and ANQGSEA. The second PCR ran about 6 to 11 cycles with a sample-barcoded 5' primer and J-beta primers. TCRdb reanalysed the 5' RACE reads using MiXCR and keeps one entry per CDR3 protein. The table records 850,000 to 1,300,000 distinct CDR3 sequences, more than 35% of them present only once. Material: blood. V usage is TRBV29-1 and J usage is TRBJ2-5; 8 bases map to TRBD1. TRBJ2-7 explains the end of the DNA better; the J call may be wrong. The receptor's source is a woman in her sixties in good health. The CDR3 region has the DNA TGCAGCGTTGGGACAGGGAAAGGGTACGAGCAGTACTTC. This gives the protein CSVGTGKGYEQYF.